What follows describes a single TCR beta chain. Antigen specificity is unknown. The authors' processing: A per-sample median of about 100,000 TCRs was observed, with counts ranging from 23,224 to 690,600. From the RACE reads, TCRdb called clonotypes with MiXCR, one entry per CDR3 protein. TCRdb's processing, not the authors' own work, is the source of the V and J calls. The repertoire holds about 45,000 distinct CDR3 sequences, with 4.4% as singletons. These data belong to a study of human T cells and chemical hapten exposure. Study as a whole: Minor pooled library volume differences mainly drove per-sample TCR yield variation. Whole-study results and caveats: The study found that DPC sensitization did not change TCRs above 1 in 1000 frequency.

Germline-derived CDR1 and CDR2 are SGHAT and FQNNGV. The CDR3 totals 15 residues. After removal of 1 base from V and 4 bases from J, the junction contained 4 bases not matched to a gene. Specified time point: healthy volunteer bleed at 2 weeks. Unseparated into fractions, whole blood served as the source from which total RNA was extracted. The chain recombines TRBV11-2 with TRBJ2-1; 7 bases align to TRBD2. The TCR comes from a human donor in good health. Some clones in this sample may be carry-over from other donors' samples. The sample comprised whole blood. The CDR3 DNA reads as TGTGCCAGCAGCTTAGGGACTAGACTATACAATGAGCAGTTCTTC. Residues: CASSLGTRLYNEQFF. The full variable domain, completed using reference TRBV11-2 and TRBJ2-1, is EAGVAQSPRYKIIEKRQSVAFWCNPISGHATLYWYQQILGQGPKLLIQFQNNGVVDDSQLPKDRFSAERLKGVDSTLKIQPAKLEDSAVYLCASSLGTRLYNEQFFGPGTRLTVL.